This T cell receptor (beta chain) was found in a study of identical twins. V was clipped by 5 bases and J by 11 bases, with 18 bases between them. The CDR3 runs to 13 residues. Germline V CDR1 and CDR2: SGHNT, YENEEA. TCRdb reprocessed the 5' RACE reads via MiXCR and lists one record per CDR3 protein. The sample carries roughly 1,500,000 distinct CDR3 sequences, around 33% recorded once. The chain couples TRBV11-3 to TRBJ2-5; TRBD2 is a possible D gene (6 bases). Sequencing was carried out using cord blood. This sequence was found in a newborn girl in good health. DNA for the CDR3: TGTGCCAGCAGCCATTGGAGGGCTAATGAGCAGTACTTC. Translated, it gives CASSHWRANEQYF.